This T cell receptor (beta chain) emerged from a study of cytotoxic CD8 clonotypes in ibrutinib-treated CLL. Measured with immunoSEQ multiplex PCR; TCRdb has only the in-frame clones, and not every one. The sample lists fewer than 100,000 clones; roughly 84% were seen once. This CDR3 is 15 amino acids long. Trimming took off 0 bases at V and 3 bases at J, with 10 bases between the two ends. Looked up from germline, CDR1 is SGHDT and CDR2 is YYEEEE. PBMCs were cryopreserved, and roughly 2 micrograms of genomic DNA from them went into TCR beta libraries. This material consisted of PBMCs, taken before ibrutinib treatment. This TCR was sampled from a human donor with chronic lymphocytic leukemia. This chain links TRBV5-6 with TRBJ1-5, with D perhaps TRBD1 (5 bases). The DNA of the CDR3 is TGTGCCAGCAGCTTGGCGGGGCCAGACAATCAGCCCCAGCATTTT. Its translation: CASSLAGPDNQPQHF.